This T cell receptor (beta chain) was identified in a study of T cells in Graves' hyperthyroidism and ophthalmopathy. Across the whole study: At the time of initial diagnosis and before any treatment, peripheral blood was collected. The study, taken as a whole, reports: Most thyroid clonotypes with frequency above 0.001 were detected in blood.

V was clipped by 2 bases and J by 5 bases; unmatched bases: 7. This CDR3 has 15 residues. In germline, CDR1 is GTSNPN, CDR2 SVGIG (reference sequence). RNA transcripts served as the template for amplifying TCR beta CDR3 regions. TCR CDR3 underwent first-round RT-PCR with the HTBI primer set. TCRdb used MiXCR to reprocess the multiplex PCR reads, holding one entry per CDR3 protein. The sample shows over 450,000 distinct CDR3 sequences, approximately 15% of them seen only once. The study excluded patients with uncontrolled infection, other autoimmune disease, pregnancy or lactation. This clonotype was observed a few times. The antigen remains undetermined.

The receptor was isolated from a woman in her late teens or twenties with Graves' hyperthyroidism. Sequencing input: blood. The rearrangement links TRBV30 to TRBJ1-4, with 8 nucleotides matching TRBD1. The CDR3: CAWSFYRGRNEKLFF. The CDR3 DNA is TGTGCCTGGAGTTTTTACAGGGGGAGGAATGAAAAACTGTTTTTT.